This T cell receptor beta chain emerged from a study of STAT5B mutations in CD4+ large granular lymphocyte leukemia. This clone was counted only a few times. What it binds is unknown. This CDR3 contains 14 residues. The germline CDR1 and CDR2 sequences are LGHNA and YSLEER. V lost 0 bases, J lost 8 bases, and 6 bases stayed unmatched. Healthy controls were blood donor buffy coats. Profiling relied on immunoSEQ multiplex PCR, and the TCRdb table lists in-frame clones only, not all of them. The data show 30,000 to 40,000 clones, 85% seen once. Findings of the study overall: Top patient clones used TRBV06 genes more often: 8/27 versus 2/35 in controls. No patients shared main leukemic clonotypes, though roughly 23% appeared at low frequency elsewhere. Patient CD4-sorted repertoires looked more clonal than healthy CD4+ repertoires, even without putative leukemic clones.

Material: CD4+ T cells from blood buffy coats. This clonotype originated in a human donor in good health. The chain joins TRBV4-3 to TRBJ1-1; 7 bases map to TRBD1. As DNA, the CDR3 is TGCGCCAGCAGCCAAGAGAGAGGGGGCGGAGAAGCTTTCTTT. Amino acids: CASSQERGGGEAFF.